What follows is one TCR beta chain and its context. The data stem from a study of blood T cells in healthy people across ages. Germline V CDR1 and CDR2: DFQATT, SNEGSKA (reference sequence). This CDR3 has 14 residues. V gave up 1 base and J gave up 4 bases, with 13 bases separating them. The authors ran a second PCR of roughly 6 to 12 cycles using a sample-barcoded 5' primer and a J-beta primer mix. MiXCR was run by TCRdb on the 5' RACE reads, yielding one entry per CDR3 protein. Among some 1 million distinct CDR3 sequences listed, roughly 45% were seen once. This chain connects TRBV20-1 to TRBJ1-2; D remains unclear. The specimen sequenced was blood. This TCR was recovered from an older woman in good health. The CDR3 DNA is TGCAGTGCTAGAGGGGCGGGGTTAGCCTATGGCTACACCTTC. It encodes CSARGAGLAYGYTF.